The entry that follows covers one T cell receptor beta chain sequence. The record originates from a study of blood T cell repertoires in COVID-19. Study-level information: T cells, B-cell-depleted T cells, or PBMCs supplied cDNA or gDNA.

Authors' processing steps: Estimation of nucleated cell counts was performed using reference gene primer amplification. Using immunoSEQ multiplex PCR, the repertoire was profiled, and TCRdb retains in-frame clones only, with some absent. That table supplies the V and J calls and clone size; D and trimming were determined from the DNA. This table has 240,000 or so clones, 75% to 85% appearing once. The germline V gene has CDR1 GTSNPN and CDR2 SVGIG (reference sequence). This CDR3 region has 11 residues. The ends were cut back, 0 bases at V and 8 bases at J, with 7 bases in the middle. The TCR originated in a woman older than 75 with COVID-19, enrolled during active disease. The material sequenced was peripheral blood. This chain links TRBV30 with TRBJ1-1, with TRBD1 as a possible D gene (5 bases). CDR3 in amino acids: CAWSVQEEAFF. CDR3 coding DNA: TGTGCCTGGAGTGTACAGGAGGAAGCTTTCTTT.